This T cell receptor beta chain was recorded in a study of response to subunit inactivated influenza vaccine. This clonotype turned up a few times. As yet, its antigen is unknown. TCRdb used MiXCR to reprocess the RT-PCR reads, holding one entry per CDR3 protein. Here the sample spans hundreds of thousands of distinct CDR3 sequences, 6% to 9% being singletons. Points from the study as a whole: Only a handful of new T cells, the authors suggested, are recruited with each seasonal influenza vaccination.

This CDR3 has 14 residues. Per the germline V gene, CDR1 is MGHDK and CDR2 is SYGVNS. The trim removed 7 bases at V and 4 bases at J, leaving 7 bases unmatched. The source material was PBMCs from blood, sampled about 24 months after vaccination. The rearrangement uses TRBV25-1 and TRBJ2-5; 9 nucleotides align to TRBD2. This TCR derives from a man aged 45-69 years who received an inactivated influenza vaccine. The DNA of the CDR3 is TGTGCCAGCAAAACTAGCGGGTGGGGAGAGACCCAGTACTTC. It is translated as CASKTSGWGETQYF.